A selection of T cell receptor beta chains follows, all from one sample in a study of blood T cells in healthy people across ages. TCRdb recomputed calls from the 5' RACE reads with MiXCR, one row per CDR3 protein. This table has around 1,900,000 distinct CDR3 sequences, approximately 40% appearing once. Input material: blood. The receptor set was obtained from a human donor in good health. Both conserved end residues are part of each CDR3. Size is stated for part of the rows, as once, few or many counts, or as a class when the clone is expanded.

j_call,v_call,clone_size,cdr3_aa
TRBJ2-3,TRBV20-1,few,CSVRGLSGERSHTQYF
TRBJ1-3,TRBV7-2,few,CASSLGTGAGNTIYF
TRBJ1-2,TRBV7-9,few,CASSLGFGQGRGYTF
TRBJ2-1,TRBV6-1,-,CASSEQFGYEQFF
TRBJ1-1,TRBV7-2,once,CASSLAWTPLKGTEAFF
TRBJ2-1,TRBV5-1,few,CATQSGGPEYNEQFF
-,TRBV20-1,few,CSAGGELLGGYEQYF
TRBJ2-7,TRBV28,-,CASTSVGTSFSYEQYF
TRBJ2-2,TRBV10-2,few,CASSEQGAGELFF
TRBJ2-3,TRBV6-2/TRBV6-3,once,CASSYSILGQGGTDTQYF
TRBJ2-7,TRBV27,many,CASRAGGHEQYF
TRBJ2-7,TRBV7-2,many,CASSPLAGGPYEQYF
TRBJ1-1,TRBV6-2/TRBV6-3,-,CASSELRPNTEAFF
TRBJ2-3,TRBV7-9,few,CASRIGIRGTDTQYF
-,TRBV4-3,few,CASSQVYRGLLYEQYF
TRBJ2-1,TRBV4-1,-,CASSQRTSEETYNEQFF
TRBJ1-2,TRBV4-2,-,CASSQDSRVGGYTF
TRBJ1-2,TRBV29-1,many,CSVERQYGYTF
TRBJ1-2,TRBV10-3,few,CAISAGRMNYGYTF
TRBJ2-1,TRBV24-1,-,CATSKVGGKRGEQFF
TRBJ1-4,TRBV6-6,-,CASAGGGNEKLFF
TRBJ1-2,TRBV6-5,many,CASSPGLGGYTF
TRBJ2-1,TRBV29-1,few,CSVDTGVIGGEQFF
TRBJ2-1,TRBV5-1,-,CASSLESPQHYSYNEQFF
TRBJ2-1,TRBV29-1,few,CSVDTGTGREQFF
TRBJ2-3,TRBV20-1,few,CSAHLWGQNSDTQYF
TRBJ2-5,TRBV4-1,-,CASSQGRLVGPRSSQETQYF
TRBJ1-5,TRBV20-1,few,CSANGPWGSNQPQHF
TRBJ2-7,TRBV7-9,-,CASSLGFGRDGSYEQYF
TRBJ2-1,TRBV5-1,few,CASDKTSGGANEQFF
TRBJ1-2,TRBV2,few,CASSAGSQYGYTF
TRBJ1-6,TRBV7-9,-,CASSSYLQGMNSPLHF
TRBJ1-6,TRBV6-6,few,CASSYEHPNSPLHF
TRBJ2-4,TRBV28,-,CATREGLAKNIQYF
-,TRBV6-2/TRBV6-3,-,CASSSPQIAGRHEQYF
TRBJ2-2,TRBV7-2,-,CASSLVGGIIPGELFF
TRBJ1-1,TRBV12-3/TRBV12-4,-,CASRLGGGNTEAFF
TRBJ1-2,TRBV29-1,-,CSVEGGLSTF
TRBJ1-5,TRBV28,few,CASTGSGLPQHF
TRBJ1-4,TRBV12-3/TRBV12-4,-,CASSRGGAGLFF
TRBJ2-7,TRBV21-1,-,CASSKTRAGGQQASYEQYF
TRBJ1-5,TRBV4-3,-,CASSQDFLNQPQHF
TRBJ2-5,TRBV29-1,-,CSVGLGYQETQYF
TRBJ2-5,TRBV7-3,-,CASSLGKGTGEEETQYF
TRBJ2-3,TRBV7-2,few,CASSAQLAGVSTDTQYF
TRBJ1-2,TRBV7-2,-,CASSLASSLTSYYGYTF
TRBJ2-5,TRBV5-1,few,CASSLAGTSEETQYF
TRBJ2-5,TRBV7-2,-,CASSLSSGSETQYF
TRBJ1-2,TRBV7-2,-,CASSSPGRPYGYTF
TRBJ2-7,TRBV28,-,CASGSQPFEQYF
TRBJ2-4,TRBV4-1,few,CASSPLALLAKNIQYF
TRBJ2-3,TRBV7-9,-,CASSPTGGDPDTQYF
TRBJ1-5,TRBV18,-,CASSPGAGGQPQHF
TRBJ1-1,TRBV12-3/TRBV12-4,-,CASSLRGTNGEAFF
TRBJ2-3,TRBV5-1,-,CASSPGRSAETTDTQYF